The 27 T cell receptor beta chains below were found in one sample sequenced in a study of T cell changes during pregnancy in multiple sclerosis. This table comes from immunoSEQ multiplex PCR, and its TCRdb copy is limited to in-frame clones, with some not included. The profile shows around 69,000 clones, around 94% of them singletons. Source: peripheral blood, taken in the third trimester of pregnancy. All receptors derive from a female donor with multiple sclerosis, enrolled in a pregnancy study.

The CDR3 protein is CASSSADRSSEQYF. The CDR3 nucleotides read TGTGCCAGCAGTTCGGCGGACAGATCCAGCGAGCAGTACTTC. The genes are TRBV27 and TRBJ2-7, with D possibly being TRBD1 (6 bases). This CDR3 comprises 14 residues. Deletions cut 4 bases from V and 6 bases from J, with 16 bases between. Germline loops: CDR1 MNHEY, CDR2 SMNVEV (reference sequence).

The chain has TRBV5-1 and TRBJ1-1; 7 bases align to TRBD1. The CDR3 is 14 residues long. J was trimmed by 1 base and V by 5 bases; bases with no gene match: 5. From germline, CDR1 is SGHRS and CDR2 YFSETQ. CDR3 region: CASSSQGENTEAFF. In DNA form, the CDR3 reads TGCGCCAGCAGTTCCCAGGGGGAGAACACTGAAGCTTTCTTT.

The gene calls are TRBV27 and TRBJ1-6; unclear D gene. Germline V gives CDR1 MNHEY, CDR2 SMNVEV (reference sequence). Trimming took 4 bases from V and 5 from J, leaving 9 bases between them. The CDR3 is 14 amino acids. CDR3 loop: CASSWARNNSPLHF. CDR3 coding DNA: TGTGCCAGCAGTTGGGCCAGGAATAATTCACCCCTCCACTTT.

The chain has TRBV11-2 and TRBJ2-1, with 8 bases identical to TRBD2. V trimming: 1 base; J trimming: 3 bases; junction bases outside the gene matches: 5. In germline, CDR1 is SGHAT, CDR2 FQNNGV. The CDR3 contains 16 residues. The chain's CDR3 is CASSLGGLGGYNEQFF. Written as DNA, the CDR3 is TGTGCCAGCAGCTTAGGGGGACTAGGGGGCTACAATGAGCAGTTCTTC.

The chain carries TRBV4-1 and TRBJ2-5, with a possible D match to TRBD2 (5 bases). The CDR3 consists of 15 residues. Germline lookup yields CDR1 MGHRA and CDR2 YSYEKL. V was cut by 4 bases and J by 1 base, with 13 bases left in between. The CDR3 spells CASSPRRNSQETQYF. The CDR3 DNA reads as TGCGCCAGCAGCCCCAGGAGGAACTCCCAAGAGACCCAGTACTTC.

For this clone: The same CDR3 arises from other DNA sequences in this sample as well. The V and J genes are TRBV5-4 and TRBJ2-1; 9 bases are shared with TRBD2. There are 15 residues in the CDR3. Losses at the gene ends were 5 bases for V and 5 bases for J; bases not matched to a gene: 8. The V gene's germline CDR1 is SGHNT and CDR2 YYREEE (reference sequence). CDR3 amino acids: CASSFSSGTHNEQFF. DNA for the CDR3: TGTGCCAGCAGTTTCTCTAGCGGGACTCACAATGAGCAGTTCTTC.

CDR3 nucleotides: TGTGCCAGCACCATGACTAGCGGGAGGGAGGAGACCCAGTACTTC. The encoded protein is CASTMTSGREETQYF. The genes are TRBV6-6 and TRBJ2-5, with 14 bases aligning to TRBD2. The germline V gene encodes CDR1 MNHNY and CDR2 SVGAGI (reference sequence). The J segment lost 5 bases and the V segment lost 7 bases, leaving 6 bases of the junction unmatched. This CDR3 is 15 amino acids long.

In its sample, this clone was seen once. The chain carries TRBV5-1 and TRBJ2-7; D is perhaps TRBD1 (6 bases). Germline CDR1 is SGHRS and CDR2 is YFSETQ. V was cut by 4 bases and J by 0 bases, with 20 bases left in between. CDR3 length: 17 amino acids. In nucleotides, the CDR3 is TGCGCCAGCAGCGCGCCACGACAGGAACTAAACTCCTACGAGCAGTACTTC. This gives the protein CASSAPRQELNSYEQYF.

V gene TRBV5-1 combines with J gene TRBJ2-7; 7 bases are shared with TRBD1. Germline-derived CDR1 and CDR2 are SGHRS and YFSETQ. The CDR3 runs to 15 residues. Trimming removed 4 bases from V and 4 bases from J; junction bases left unmatched: 11. The CDR3 region has the DNA TGCGCCAGCAGCCAAACGACAGGGAAGAGGTACGAGCAGTACTTC. This codes for CASSQTTGKRYEQYF.

The chain carries TRBV30 and TRBJ1-4; D is possibly TRBD1 (5 bases). CDR1 GTSNPN and CDR2 SVGIG come from the germline V gene (reference sequence). The V end was cut by 7 bases, the J end by 0 bases, with 15 bases between. This CDR3 is 15 amino acids long. CDR3 residues: CASTPGVATNEKLFF. In DNA, the CDR3 is TGTGCCTCCACACCGGGGGTCGCAACTAATGAAAAACTGTTTTTT.

This clone has only one observation. This chain connects TRBV18 to TRBJ2-5; D might be TRBD2 (6 bases). V was clipped by 2 bases and J by 4 bases, with 17 bases between them. The CDR3 runs 16 residues. Looked up from germline, CDR1 is KGHSH and CDR2 is LQKENI. The CDR3 bases are TGTGCCAGCTCACCATTGGAGGGAAAGAAAGGAGAGACCCAGTACTTC. Its protein product is CASSPLEGKKGETQYF.

V is TRBV6-5 and J is TRBJ2-7; 7 bases line up with TRBD2. V shed 3 bases, J shed 1 base, and the junction held 6 bases outside the gene matches. The CDR3 is 15 residues long. Germline-derived CDR1 and CDR2 are MNHEY and SVGAGI. CDR3 nucleotide sequence: TGTGCCAGCAGTTATGGGGCGGGGGTTTCCTACGAGCAGTACTTC. Protein product: CASSYGAGVSYEQYF.

V and J are TRBV19 and TRBJ2-7; D perhaps matches TRBD2 (6 bases). The V and J ends lost 6 bases and 5 bases respectively, with 14 bases between them. This CDR3 has 13 amino acids. Germline CDR1 is LNHDA and CDR2 is SQIVND (reference sequence). CDR3 region: CASRTGIADEQYF. The CDR3, as DNA: TGTGCCAGTAGAACGGGAATAGCGGACGAGCAGTACTTC.

The chain is built from TRBV5-1 and TRBJ1-2, with D possibly matching TRBD1 (6 bases). Germline CDR1 reads SGHRS; CDR2 reads YFSETQ. Trimming took off 0 bases at V and 0 bases at J, with 9 bases between the two ends. This CDR3 contains 15 residues. CDR3 nucleotide sequence: TGCGCCAGCAGCTTGGATGCAGGGGCTAACTATGGCTACACCTTC. Amino acids: CASSLDAGANYGYTF.

J is TRBJ2-3 and V is TRBV5-4; 7 bases are shared with TRBD2. This CDR3 spans 17 amino acids. The V segment lost 1 base and the J segment 2 bases; nucleotides outside the gene matches: 10. Germline lookup yields CDR1 SGHNT and CDR2 YYREEE (reference sequence). The CDR3 region is CASSLQIQRGPTDTQYF. CDR3 DNA sequence: TGTGCCAGCAGCTTGCAGATCCAGCGGGGACCCACAGATACGCAGTATTTT. The full variable domain, its missing parts supplied by reference TRBV5-4 and TRBJ2-3, is ETGVTQSPTHLIKTRGQQVTLRCSSQSGHNTVSWYQQALGQGPQFIFQYYREEENGRGNFPPRFSGLQFPNYSSELNVNALELDDSALYLCASSLQIQRGPTDTQYFGPGTRLTVL.

As DNA, the CDR3 is TGTGCCAGCACCCTCTACAGGGTGGGGAGTGGCTACACCTTC. It translates to CASTLYRVGSGYTF. This chain uses TRBV28 with TRBJ1-2; TRBD1 might be the D (6 bases). The germline gives CDR1 MDHEN, CDR2 SYDVKM. The V gene lost 7 bases and the J gene lost 7 bases, with 19 bases spanning the gap. The CDR3 is 14 amino acids.

This clone was detected once. This chain connects TRBV10-2 to TRBJ2-2; a weak D match, TRBD2 (6 bases). The CDR3 is 13 residues long. V lost 2 bases and J lost 8, with 9 bases in between. Germline-derived CDR1 and CDR2 are WSHSY and SAAADI. CDR3 region: CASSEPSGGELFF. In DNA, the CDR3 is TGCGCCAGCAGTGAGCCAAGCGGGGGGGAGCTGTTTTTT.

The CDR3 DNA follows: TGTGCCAGCAGTGAAGTGCTAGCGGGAGGTTCTGAGCAGTTCTTC. It encodes CASSEVLAGGSEQFF. This chain connects TRBV6-1 to TRBJ2-1; 11 positions agree with TRBD2. The junction had 5 bases not matched to a gene; V was cut back by 1 base and J by 9 bases. Germline V gives CDR1 MNHNS, CDR2 SASEGT. The CDR3 has 15 residues.

The V call is TRBV18, the J call TRBJ1-5; D not resolved. Germline assignment: CDR1 KGHSH and CDR2 LQKENI. The CDR3 is 15 residues long. V gave up 3 bases and J gave up 3 bases, with 12 bases separating them. In DNA form, the CDR3 reads TGTGCCAGCTCACCCTTTCCGGGAGCCAATCAGCCCCAGCATTTT. Protein product: CASSPFPGANQPQHF.

The rearrangement links TRBV18 to TRBJ2-7; 9 bases line up with TRBD1. Trimming took 2 bases from V and 5 from J; bases not matched to a gene: 13. CDR1 and CDR2 from the germline V gene are KGHSH and LQKENI. The CDR3 covers 17 residues. The CDR3 nucleotides read TGTGCCAGCTCACCAGGGGGGGGGACAGGGAAAGAACACGAGCAGTACTTC. Amino acids: CASSPGGGTGKEHEQYF.

The J gene is TRBJ2-3, the V gene TRBV5-4; a possible D gene is TRBD1 (6 bases). Trimming left V 7 bases short and J 2 bases short, with 14 bases between. Germline loops: CDR1 SGHNT, CDR2 YYREEE (reference sequence). CDR3 length: 14 residues. The CDR3 reads CASGWGRATDTQYF. DNA of the CDR3: TGTGCCAGCGGGTGGGGGCGGGCCACAGATACGCAGTATTTT.

This chain links TRBV13 with TRBJ2-6; weak D call: TRBD1 (8 bases). Germline loops: CDR1 PRHDT, CDR2 FYEKMQ (reference sequence). This CDR3 comprises 20 residues. V was clipped by 0 bases and J by 0 bases, with 18 bases between them. The CDR3 DNA reads as TGTGCCAGCAGCTTAGGGGGGGGGACAGGCGACTACTCTGGGGCCAACGTCCTGACTTTC. This sequence encodes CASSLGGGTGDYSGANVLTF. The full variable domain, completed using reference TRBV13 and TRBJ2-6, is AAGVIQSPRHLIKEKRETATLKCYPIPRHDTVYWYQQGPGQDPQFLISFYEKMQSDKGSIPDRFSAQQFSDYHSELNMSSLELGDSALYFCASSLGGGTGDYSGANVLTFGAGSRLTVL.

This rearrangement joins TRBV7-2 to TRBJ2-5; 11 bases are a match to TRBD1. CDR1 SGHTA and CDR2 FQGNSA come from the germline V gene. Trimming removed 4 bases from V and 5 bases from J; junction bases left unmatched: 6. This CDR3 region has 15 residues. This CDR3 is CASSSRTGGGETQYF. CDR3 coding DNA: TGTGCCAGCAGCTCTCGGACAGGGGGCGGGGAGACCCAGTACTTC.

This sequence joins TRBV11-3 and TRBJ2-2, with 7 bases fitting TRBD2. The CDR3 length is 13 residues. The V gene end was trimmed by 3 bases and the J gene end by 5 bases; junction bases not matched to a gene: 0. Germline V gene lookup returns CDR1 SGHNT and CDR2 YENEEA. As DNA, the CDR3 is TGTGCCAGCAGCTTCGGGGGGACCGGGGAGCTGTTTTTT. It is translated as CASSFGGTGELFF.

The chain joins TRBV5-5 to TRBJ2-5, with D possibly being TRBD2 (6 bases). V shed 0 bases and J shed 2 bases, with 14 bases lying between them. CDR3 length: 16 residues. Germline CDR1 reads SGHKS; CDR2 reads YYEKEE (reference sequence). CDR3: CASSLGGAGLQETQYF. CDR3 sequence (DNA): TGTGCCAGCAGCTTGGGGGGAGCGGGCTTACAAGAGACCCAGTACTTC.

The V and J genes are TRBV10-2 and TRBJ2-7, with no clear D. The length of the CDR3 is 12 residues. V lost 1 base to trimming and J lost 4 bases, with 5 bases between them. Germline CDR1 is WSHSY and CDR2 is SAAADI. CDR3 sequence reads: CASSEWAYEQYF. DNA for the CDR3: TGCGCCAGCAGTGAGTGGGCTTACGAGCAGTACTTC.

J is TRBJ1-2 and V is TRBV9; a weak D match, TRBD1 (6 bases). Germline CDR1 is SGDLS and CDR2 is YYNGEE. The CDR3 covers 14 residues. Trimming took 0 bases from V and 4 from J, leaving 10 bases between them. The CDR3 loop is CASSVGDTIYGYTF. The CDR3 bases are TGTGCCAGCAGCGTAGGGGACACGATCTATGGCTACACCTTC.